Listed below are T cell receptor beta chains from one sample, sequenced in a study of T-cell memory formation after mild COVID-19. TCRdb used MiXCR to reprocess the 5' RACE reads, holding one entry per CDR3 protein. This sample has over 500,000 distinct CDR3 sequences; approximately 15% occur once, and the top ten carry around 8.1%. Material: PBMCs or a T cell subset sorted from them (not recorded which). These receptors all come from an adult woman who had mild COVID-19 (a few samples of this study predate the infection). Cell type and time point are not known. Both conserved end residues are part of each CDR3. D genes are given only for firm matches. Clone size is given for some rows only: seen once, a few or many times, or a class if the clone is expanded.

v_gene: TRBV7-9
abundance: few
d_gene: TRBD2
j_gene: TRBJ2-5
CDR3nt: TGTGCCAGCAGCTTACTTAGCGGGAGAGGAGTAGAGACCCAGTACTTC
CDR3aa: CASSLLSGRGVETQYF

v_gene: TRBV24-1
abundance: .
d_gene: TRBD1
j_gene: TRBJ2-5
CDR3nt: TGTGCCACCAGTGAATCCGGGACAGGGCAAGAGACCCAGTACTTC
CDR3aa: CATSESGTGQETQYF

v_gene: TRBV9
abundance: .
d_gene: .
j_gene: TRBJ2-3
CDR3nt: TGTGCCAGCAGCACCCAAGGACAGAACACAGATACGCAGTATTTT
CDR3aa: CASSTQGQNTDTQYF

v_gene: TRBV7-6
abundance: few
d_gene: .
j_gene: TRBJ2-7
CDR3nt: TGTGCCAGCAGCTTAGCGGGACAAACCCCCGAGCAGTACTTC
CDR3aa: CASSLAGQTPEQYF

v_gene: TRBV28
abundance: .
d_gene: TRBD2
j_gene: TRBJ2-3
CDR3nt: TGTGCCAGCAGCCCCGGGACTAGCGGGAGGCGCACAGATACGCAGTATTTT
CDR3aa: CASSPGTSGRRTDTQYF

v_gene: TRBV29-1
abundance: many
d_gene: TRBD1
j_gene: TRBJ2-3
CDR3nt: TGCAGCGTTGTGGGACAGGGGTCAGATACGCAGTATTTT
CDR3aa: CSVVGQGSDTQYF

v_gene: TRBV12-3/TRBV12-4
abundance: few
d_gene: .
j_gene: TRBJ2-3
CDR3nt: TGTGCCAGCAGTTTGCTCTGGGGGGGCGCAGATACGCAGTATTTT
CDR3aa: CASSLLWGGADTQYF

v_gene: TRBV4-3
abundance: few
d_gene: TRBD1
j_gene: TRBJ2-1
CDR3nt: TGCGCCAGCAGTCCTGGTCGAGGGGGCGTTTTGTACAATGAGCAGTTCTTC
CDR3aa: CASSPGRGGVLYNEQFF

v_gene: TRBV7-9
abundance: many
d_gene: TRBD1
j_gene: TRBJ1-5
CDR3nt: TGTGCCAGCAGCTTCGGGACAGGGACCCAGCATTTT
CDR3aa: CASSFGTGTQHF

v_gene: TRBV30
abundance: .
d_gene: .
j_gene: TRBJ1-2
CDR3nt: TGTGCCTGGAGTGGAGGGCTCTATGGCTACACCTTC
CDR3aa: CAWSGGLYGYTF

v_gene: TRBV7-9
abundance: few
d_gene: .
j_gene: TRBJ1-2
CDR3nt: TGTGCCAGCAATTCTCCAGGACAAAGGGACTATGGCTACACCTTC
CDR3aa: CASNSPGQRDYGYTF

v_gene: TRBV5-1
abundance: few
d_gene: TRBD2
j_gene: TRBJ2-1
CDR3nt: TGCGCCAGCAATGATCTAGCGGGGATCTACAATGAGCAGTTCTTC
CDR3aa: CASNDLAGIYNEQFF

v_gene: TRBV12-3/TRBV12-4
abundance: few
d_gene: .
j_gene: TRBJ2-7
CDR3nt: TGTGCCAGCAGTTTCACCCTCTCCTACGAGCAGTACTTC
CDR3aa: CASSFTLSYEQYF

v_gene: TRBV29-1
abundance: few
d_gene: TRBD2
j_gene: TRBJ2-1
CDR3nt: TGCAGCGTTGAGGGAATTCCGGGACTAGCGGGACCCAATGAGCAGTTCTTC
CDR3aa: CSVEGIPGLAGPNEQFF

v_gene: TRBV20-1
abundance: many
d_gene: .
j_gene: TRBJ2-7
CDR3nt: TGCAGTGCTAGAGACTTAGCGGCTTCCTACGAGCAGTACTTC
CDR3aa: CSARDLAASYEQYF

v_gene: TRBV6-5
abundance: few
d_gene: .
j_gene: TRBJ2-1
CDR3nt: TGTGCCAGCACGCAAGGGGGATCCTACAATGAGCAGTTCTTC
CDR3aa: CASTQGGSYNEQFF

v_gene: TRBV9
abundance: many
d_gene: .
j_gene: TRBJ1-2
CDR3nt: TGTGCCAGCAGCGCAGAGGGGGACAAGACCTATGGCTACACCTTC
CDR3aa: CASSAEGDKTYGYTF

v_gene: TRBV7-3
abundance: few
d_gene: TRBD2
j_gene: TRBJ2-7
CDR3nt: TGTGCCAGCAGCTTTCAAAGCGGGGGGGAATACGAGCAGTACTTC
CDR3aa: CASSFQSGGEYEQYF

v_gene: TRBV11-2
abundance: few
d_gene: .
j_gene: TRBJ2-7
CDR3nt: TGTGCCAGCAGCTTAGACGCAGGCTCGGACGAGCAGTACTTC
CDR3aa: CASSLDAGSDEQYF

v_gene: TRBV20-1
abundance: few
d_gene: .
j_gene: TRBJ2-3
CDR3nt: TGCAGTGCTAGAGATCGGGACGGAAAATTCACAGATACGCAGTATTTT
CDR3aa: CSARDRDGKFTDTQYF

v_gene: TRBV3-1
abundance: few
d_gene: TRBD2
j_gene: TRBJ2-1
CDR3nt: TGTGCCAGCAGCCAAGCGACGGGACTAGCGGGAAGGCGGGGGTCCAATGAGCAGTTCTTC
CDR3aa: CASSQATGLAGRRGSNEQFF

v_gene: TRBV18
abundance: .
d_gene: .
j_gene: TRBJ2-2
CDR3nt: TGTGCCAGCTCACCTTTAGGACAGAACACCGGGGAGCTGTTTTTT
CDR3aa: CASSPLGQNTGELFF

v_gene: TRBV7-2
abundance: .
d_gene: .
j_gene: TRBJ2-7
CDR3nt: TGTGCCAGCAGCCCTTGGGACTCAGCCTACGAGCAGTACTTC
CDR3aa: CASSPWDSAYEQYF

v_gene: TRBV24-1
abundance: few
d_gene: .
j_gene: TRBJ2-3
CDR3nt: TGTGCCTCAAAACCCGAAGACACAGATACGCAGTATTTT
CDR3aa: CASKPEDTDTQYF

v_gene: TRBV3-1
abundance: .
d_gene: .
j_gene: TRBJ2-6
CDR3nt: TGTGCCAGCAGCCAAGTGCATCTAGGGGCCAACGTCCTGACTTTC
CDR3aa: CASSQVHLGANVLTF

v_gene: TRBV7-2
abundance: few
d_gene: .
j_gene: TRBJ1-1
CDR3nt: TGTGCCAGCAGCTTAGAGACGAACACTGAAGCTTTCTTT
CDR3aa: CASSLETNTEAFF

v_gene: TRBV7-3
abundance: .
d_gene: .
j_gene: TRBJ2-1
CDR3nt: TGTGCCAGCAGCTTCGAAGGAGCTGGCTACAATGAGCAGTTCTTC
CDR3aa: CASSFEGAGYNEQFF

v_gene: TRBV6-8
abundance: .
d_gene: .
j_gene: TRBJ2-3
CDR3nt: TGTGCCAGCTCTACGAATACGCAGTATTTT
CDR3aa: CASSTNTQYF

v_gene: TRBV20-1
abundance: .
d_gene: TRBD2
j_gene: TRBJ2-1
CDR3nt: TGCAGTGCTAGAGAATCCGGGACTAGCAAAACGAACTTC
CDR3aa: CSARESGTSKTNF

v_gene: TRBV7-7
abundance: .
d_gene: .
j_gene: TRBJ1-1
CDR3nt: TGTGCCAGCAGCTTAGATCCGAAGACTGAAGCTTTCTTT
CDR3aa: CASSLDPKTEAFF

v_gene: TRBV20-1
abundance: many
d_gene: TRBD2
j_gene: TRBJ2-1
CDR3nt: TGCAGTCCATCTAACAGCGGGAGGGACAATGAGCAGTTCTTC
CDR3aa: CSPSNSGRDNEQFF

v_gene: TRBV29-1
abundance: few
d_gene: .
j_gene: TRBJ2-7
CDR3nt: TGCAGCGTTGAGAGCGGTTCCTACGAGCAGTACTTC
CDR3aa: CSVESGSYEQYF

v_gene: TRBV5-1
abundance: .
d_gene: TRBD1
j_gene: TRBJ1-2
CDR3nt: TGCGCCAGCAGCCCTCAACAGGGGGTGGCCTTTGCTGGCTACACCTTC
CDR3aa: CASSPQQGVAFAGYTF

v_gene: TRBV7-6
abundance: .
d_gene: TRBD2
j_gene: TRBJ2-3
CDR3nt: TGTGCCAGCAGCTTAGAAGGCGGCGGGGGGGCCATAGATACGCAGTATTTT
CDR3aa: CASSLEGGGGAIDTQYF

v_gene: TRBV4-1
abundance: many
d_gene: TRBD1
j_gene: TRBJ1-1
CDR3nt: TGCGCCAGCAGCCAAGTGGCAGGGGGCAGGACTGAAGCTTTCTTT
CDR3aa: CASSQVAGGRTEAFF

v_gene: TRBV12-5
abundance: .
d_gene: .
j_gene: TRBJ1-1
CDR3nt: TGTGCTAGTGGTTTGCTTCCCGGGGGCTTTGAAGCTTTCTTT
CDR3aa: CASGLLPGGFEAFF

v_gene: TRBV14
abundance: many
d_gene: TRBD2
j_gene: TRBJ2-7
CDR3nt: TGTGCCAGCAGCCAAGTTTACCAGACTAGCGGGATTTACGAGCAGTACTTC
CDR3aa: CASSQVYQTSGIYEQYF

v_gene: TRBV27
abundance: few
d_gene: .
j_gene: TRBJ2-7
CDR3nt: TGTGCCAGCAGCCAAGCCCCCGGGAGCCAATACGAGCAGTACTTC
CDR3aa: CASSQAPGSQYEQYF

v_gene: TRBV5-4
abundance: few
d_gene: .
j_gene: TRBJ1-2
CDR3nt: TGTGCCAGCAGCTTGGGCGGAGACCTTAACTATGGCTACACCTTC
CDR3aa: CASSLGGDLNYGYTF

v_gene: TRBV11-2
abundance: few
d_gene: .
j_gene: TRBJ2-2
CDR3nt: TGTGCCAGCAGCTTACAGCCGGCCCGGGAGCTGTTTTTT
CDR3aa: CASSLQPARELFF

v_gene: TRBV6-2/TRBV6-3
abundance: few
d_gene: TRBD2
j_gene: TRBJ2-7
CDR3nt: TGTGCCAGCCTAAAGGGACTAGCGGAAAACGAGCAGTACTTC
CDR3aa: CASLKGLAENEQYF

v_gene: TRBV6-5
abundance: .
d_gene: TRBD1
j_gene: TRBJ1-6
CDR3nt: TGTGCCAGCAGAGGGACAGGGGAGTTTTTTGGGTTCTCCTATAATTCACCCCTCCACTTT
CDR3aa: CASRGTGEFFGFSYNSPLHF

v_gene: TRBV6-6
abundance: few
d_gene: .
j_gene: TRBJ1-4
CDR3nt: TGTGCCAGCAGCCCATCCTCGGGGGCCCGCAATGAAAAACTGTTTTTT
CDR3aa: CASSPSSGARNEKLFF

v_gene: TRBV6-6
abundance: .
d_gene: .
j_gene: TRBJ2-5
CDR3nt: TGTGCCAGCAGGAGCGACAGGGAGGGCCAGTACTTC
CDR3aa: CASRSDREGQYF

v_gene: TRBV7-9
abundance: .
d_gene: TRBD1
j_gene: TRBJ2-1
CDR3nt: TGTGCCAGCGGTGGACAGGGGCAAAGGGGCAATGAGCAGTTCTTC
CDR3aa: CASGGQGQRGNEQFF